This T cell receptor beta chain was found in a study of T cells in Graves' hyperthyroidism and ophthalmopathy. About the study: Peripheral blood was acquired at first diagnosis, ahead of any therapy whatsoever.

With duration under 3 months, ophthalmopathy was active: Clinical Activity Score at least 3, NOSPECS at least 4. This clonotype was observed at least ten times. There were TCR beta CDR3 regions amplified from RNA transcripts. TCR CDR3 underwent first-round RT-PCR with the HTBI primer set. TCRdb reprocessed the multiplex PCR reads with MiXCR, giving one entry per CDR3 protein. The sample gives around 600,000 distinct CDR3 sequences, 14% of which show up once; about 6.6% is in the top ten. Sequenced material: blood. This TCR was sampled from a young woman with Graves' ophthalmopathy.

CDR3 loop: CASSRDRSNYGYTF. Here the CDR3 DNA reads TGTGCCAGCAGTCGGGACAGATCTAACTATGGCTACACCTTC. The genes are TRBV6-2 or TRBV6-3 and TRBJ1-2, with 7 positions matching TRBD1. V trimming: 5 bases; J trimming: 0 bases; junction bases outside the gene matches: 3. This CDR3 has 14 residues. CDR1 and CDR2 (germline): MNHEY, SVGEGT.